What follows describes a single TCR beta chain. Which antigen it targets is not known. It has no much larger one-base neighbor in the sample; base qualities were not kept. The sample originates from a study of cytomegalovirus exposure and HLA in healthy donors (dated by TCRdb to the late 2010s). With respect to the entire study: An earlier analysis of 587 of the donors reported approximately 260 Gb of sequence data and 117 million unique TCR beta sequences obtained from some 170 million T cells. Among the roughly 410 genotyped donors, about 83% belonged to the genetic ancestry cluster associated with self-reported Caucasian donors. To decide whether each TCR beta V gene segment behaved as functional or pseudogenic, an earlier analysis of some 600 of the donors relied on high-throughput TCR beta sequencing. A handful of DR-DQ haplotypes were handled as single units for association and clustering because linkage in the cohort was strong. In addition to the first cohort of 666 subjects, a separate validation cohort of 100 to 150 different subjects was used. All discovery cohort repertoires had been generated on a single sequencing platform. Donor age, sex, ethnicity and CMV serostatus were compiled together with the repertoire data. The study aimed to test whether signatures of past pathogen exposure could be identified by cataloging public T cell receptors. Both class I and class II loci were covered by HLA typing, at four-digit resolution. An early release covering some 640 HLA-typed donors comprised 300 to 350 gigabases of sequencing data and around 85 million unique TCR sequences. The number of typed donors differed by locus: about 620-630 for A, B, C, DRB1 and DQB1; approximately 540 for DQA1; around 610 for DPA1; and 400 to 480 for DPB1. The later analysis used no new phenotypic data to find candidate immune exposures, relying instead on TCR beta sequences and their occurrence across donors. The T cell repertoires of 666 subjects were profiled by immunosequencing and related to cytomegalovirus serostatus. To predict cytomegalovirus infection status, the study combined high-throughput TCR immunosequencing, statistical association of individual TCRs with disease status, and machine learning. Across about 380 genotyped donors of the cohort, an average of about 240,000 unique TCR beta nucleotide sequences per donor were sequenced, and about a sixth of those sequences were non-productive. In a later analysis, previously published TCR beta repertoires from more than 500 donors were re-analyzed and high-resolution HLA genotyping was added so that TCR occurrence patterns could be studied. In a later genetic analysis, genome-wide SNP genotypes for about 65% of the 666 donors were used, and that subset was treated as a discovery cohort. Points the paper makes about the study in general: The sequencing pipeline was judged likely to have produced a cluster of highly shared sequence variants as a technical artifact. Some IMGT-functional V segments, including TRBV6-2 and TRBV6-3, could not be distinguished by the 87-base-pair reads and were therefore excluded. Linkage disequilibrium might explain the correlated functional status among segregating V segments, but an unknown experimental factor could not be ruled out. When HLA alleles, especially DR and DQ, strongly co-occurred, TCR associations were difficult to assign to individual alleles. The cohort was sequenced for TCR beta chains only, and without alpha or paired-chain data the features that could be detected were limited. In a later analysis, several top co-occurrence clusters were reported to appear linked to parvovirus B19, influenza, CMV and Epstein-Barr virus. A later genetic analysis reported fewer N-insertions in productive TCRs among donors in an Asian-associated ancestry cluster than the roughly 620-donor mean. Most TCR sequences were seen in very few donors, while some public TCRs were found in many individuals. Three of the identified cytomegalovirus-associated TCR beta chains were confirmed in vitro to be specific for cytomegalovirus antigens. A further reported finding was that TCR beta sequences accurately predicted the HLA-A and HLA-B alleles for most subjects in the first cohort. V-gene and J-gene trimming of TCR beta chains was associated with a missense DCLRE1C variant in a later genetic analysis, and the association was replicated in an independent cohort. Roughly uniform sequencing depth across donors was assumed in presence/absence analyses, although this assumption may not hold. Because counts were too low, roughly 16 rarely observed V segments, including chromosome 9 orphons, were left out of the earlier analysis of some 640 of the donors. Specific HLA alleles were associated with 15,000 to 20,000 TCR beta sequences at a false discovery rate of 0.05 in a later analysis. An earlier analysis of 587 of the donors showed that most TCR beta V segments appeared in productive rearrangements either about 87% or about 30% of the time, which broadly matched IMGT annotations. In a later analysis, TCR association rates were found to vary across HLA loci, with the most associated TCRs seen for DRB1 alleles and the fewest for HLA-C alleles. Most CMV-associated TCR beta chains appeared to be HLA-restricted in a later analysis, and the HLA associations seemed to be driven largely by CMV exposure. The study listed 164 TCR beta chains as associated with cytomegalovirus. It was suggested by the authors that the approach could potentially be generalized to other disease states and immunological phenotypes. In both the original and validation cohorts, the classifier was reported to diagnose cytomegalovirus status with high specificity and sensitivity. Because HLA typing was missing for some donors at each locus, association tests included only the typed subset. The only immune exposure information available for the cohort was CMV serostatus. A later analysis found that HLA-associated TCR beta chains were more clonally expanded and had lower generation probabilities than equally common non-associated chains.

The CDR3 holds 15 amino acids from the cysteine to the phenylalanine. Only the CDR3 region is kept as DNA, spanning 45 bases read in frame from base 1. V is pared back by 4 bases and J by 0 bases, with 15 bases lying between the germline termini. Taken from the germline V gene, the CDR1 and CDR2 loops are SQVTM and ANQGSEA. Libraries were made using the immunoSEQ multiplex PCR assay. For the multiplex PCR, a mixture combining 60 forward primers for TCR Vbeta segments and 13 reverse primers for TCR Jbeta segments was used. A multiplex PCR assay on genomic DNA amplified the CDR3 region of rearranged TCR beta genes. The Illumina HiSeq System was used to sequence the amplified TCR beta libraries as 87-base-pair reads. The original pipeline was this. A later analysis counted 75 million to 100 million unique TCR beta chains across the 666 repertoires, and some 11 million of these chains were shared by at least two donors. Raw reads were error-corrected and collapsed into unique sequences by a nearest-neighbor algorithm in which closely related sequences were merged to remove PCR and sequencing errors. V, D and J gene segments were assigned by aligning CDR3 sequences to IMGT reference sequences. Each retained sequence needed at least a six-nucleotide match to both a V gene segment and a J gene segment. A rearrangement was called productive if the CDR3 had no stop codons and remained in frame with V and J, and every other rearrangement was called non-productive. Following IMGT convention, CDR3 was defined as the stretch from the second conserved V-encoded cysteine to the conserved J-encoded phenylalanine. The earlier analysis of roughly 590 of the donors excluded sequences that lacked an unambiguous match to a single V gene segment. In an earlier analysis of several hundred of the donors, V segments were called functional above 56.7% productive rearrangements and were called segregating when the between-donor standard deviation exceeded 5%. A statistical classification framework was developed to diagnose cytomegalovirus status using the catalog of TCR beta chain sequences. In a later analysis, TCR nucleotide sequences were compared against IMGT/GENE-DB human TR gene sequences so that V and J genes could be assigned. The TCRdist pipeline was used in a later analysis to assign CDR3 sequences and most-parsimonious VDJ recombination scenarios. In a later analysis, every TCR beta chain was defined by the combination of its CDR3 amino acid sequence and its V-gene family, and reads without a unique V-gene family were dropped. A later analysis removed 550 to 700 highly shared, low-generation-probability nucleotide sequences to deal with suspected cross-contamination and a sequencing artifact. In a later analysis, a clonal expansion index was calculated for each public chain from normalized within-repertoire ranks of inferred template counts. In a later analysis, generation probabilities were computed using a VDJ recombination model fitted to out-of-frame rearrangements, and the results were checked against IGoR. Hypergeometric tests were used in a later analysis to score TCR-TCR, TCR-HLA and TCR-CMV co-occurrence, with a repertoire-size bias correction applied to the TCR pairs. In a later analysis, false discovery rates were estimated by permuting HLA or CMV assignments 20 times. In a later analysis, co-occurring TCRs were grouped using DBSCAN, and TCRdist sequence similarity was added for clustering within HLA-allele-positive subsets. Repertoires with fewer than 30,000 or more than 120,000 public chains, plus five repertoires with anomalous nucleotide sharing, were excluded from co-occurrence clustering. Not all clones reach the TCRdb copy of this immuneACCESS table, which keeps in-frame sequences only. Checked studies attribute under half of the gap to unresolved V genes and leave the rest unexplained. V, J and clone size were drawn from that table, and D and trimming were deduced from the DNA. The sample table contains some 190,000 clones; only one count was recorded for less than 90% of them. 1.4% of the sample is taken by the ten largest.

In total, around 600 healthy bone marrow donors made up the cohort. At the time of sampling, every cohort member was nominally healthy, though immune exposures that went unrecorded were likely present. The donor tested CMV seropositive and was one of the 289 seropositive cohort members. Each donor provided a peripheral blood sample, and peripheral blood mononuclear cells were used for TCR beta sequencing. Genomic DNA extraction from the blood cell samples was performed with the Qiagen DNeasy Blood Extraction Kit. The receptor chain draws on TRBV29-1 and TRBJ1-1; possibly the D gene is TRBD1, per 6 matching bases. Sequencing was done on a sample of PBMCs. The TCR comes from a girl aged 10-17 years in good health and CMV-seropositive. The DNA sequence reads TGCAGCGTTGGAAAAATTACAGGGTTGAACACTGAAGCTTTCTTT. Translated, it gives CSVGKITGLNTEAFF.